This entry features one TCR beta chain sequence. Clones were read by immunoSEQ multiplex PCR, and TCRdb kept only the in-frame ones, dropping some. The profile shows over 45,000 clones, 80% to 95% of them singletons. CDR1 is MDHEN, CDR2 SYDVKM, per germline. CDR3 size: 15 residues. V lost 3 bases and J lost 4, with 15 bases in between. This entry is derived from a study of T cell changes during pregnancy in multiple sclerosis. The chain is built from TRBV28 and TRBJ1-1; weak D call: TRBD1 (6 bases). Specimen: peripheral blood, collected in the third trimester of pregnancy. The TCR sequence derives from a female donor in good health, enrolled as a control in a pregnancy study. The CDR3, as DNA: TGTGCCAGCAGTTTGCTCTACAGGGCGAGCACTGAAGCTTTCTTT. Its protein is CASSLLYRASTEAFF.